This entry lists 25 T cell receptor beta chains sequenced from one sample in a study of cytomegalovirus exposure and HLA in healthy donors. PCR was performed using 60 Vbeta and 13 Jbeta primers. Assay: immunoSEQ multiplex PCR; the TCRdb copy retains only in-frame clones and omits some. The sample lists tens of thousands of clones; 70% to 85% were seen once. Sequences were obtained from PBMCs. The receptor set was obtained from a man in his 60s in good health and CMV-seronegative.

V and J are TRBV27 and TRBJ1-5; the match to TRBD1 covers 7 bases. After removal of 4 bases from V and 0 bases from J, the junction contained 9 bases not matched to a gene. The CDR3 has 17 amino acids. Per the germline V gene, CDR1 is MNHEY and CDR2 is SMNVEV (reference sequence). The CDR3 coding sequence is TGTGCCAGCAGTTCCCACAGGGGTGGGAATAGCAATCAGCCCCAGCATTTT. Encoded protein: CASSSHRGGNSNQPQHF.

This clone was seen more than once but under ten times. Here the CDR3 reads CASSGGEQETQYF. CDR3 sequence (DNA): TGTGCCAGCAGTGGGGGGGAACAAGAGACCCAGTACTTC. This chain connects TRBV4-2 to TRBJ2-5; TRBD2 agrees at 7 bases. The CDR3 runs to 13 residues. V was pared by 6 bases and J by 2 bases, with 3 bases of the junction left unmatched. Germline V gene data show CDR1 as LGHNA and CDR2 as YNFKEQ.

CDR3 nucleotides: TGTGCCAGCAGCCTGACGACTAGCGGGAGTACAGATACGCAGTATTTT. Residues: CASSLTTSGSTDTQYF. V is TRBV5-6 and J is TRBJ2-3, with 12 bases lining up with TRBD2. Unmatched junction bases numbered 6, after V lost 4 bases and J lost 3 bases. Germline V gene lookup returns CDR1 SGHDT and CDR2 YYEEEE. This CDR3 spans 16 amino acids.

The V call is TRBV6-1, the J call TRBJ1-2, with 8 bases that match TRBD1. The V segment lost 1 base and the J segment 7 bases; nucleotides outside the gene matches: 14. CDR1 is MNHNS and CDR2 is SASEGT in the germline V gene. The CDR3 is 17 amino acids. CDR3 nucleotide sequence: TGTGCCAGCAGTGAAGGCGGACAGGGCGTAGGGCATCCTGGCTACACCTTC. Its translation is CASSEGGQGVGHPGYTF.

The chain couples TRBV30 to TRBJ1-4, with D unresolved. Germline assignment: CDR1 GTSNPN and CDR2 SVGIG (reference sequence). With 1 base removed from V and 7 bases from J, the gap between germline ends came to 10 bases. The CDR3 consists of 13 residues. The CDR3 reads CAWSGPGGEKLFF. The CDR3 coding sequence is TGTGCCTGGAGTGGCCCAGGAGGTGAAAAACTGTTTTTT. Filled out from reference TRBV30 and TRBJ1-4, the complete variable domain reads SQTIHQWPATLVQPVGSPLSLECTVEGTSNPNLYWYRQAAGRGLQLLFYSVGIGQISSEVPQNLSASRPQDRQFILSSKKLLLSDSGFYLCAWSGPGGEKLFFGSGTQLSVL.

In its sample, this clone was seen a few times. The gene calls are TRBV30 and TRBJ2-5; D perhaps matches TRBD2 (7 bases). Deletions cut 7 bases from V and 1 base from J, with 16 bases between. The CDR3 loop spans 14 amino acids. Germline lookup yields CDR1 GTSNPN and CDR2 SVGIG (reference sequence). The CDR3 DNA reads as TGTGCCTCCAGAGATGCGGGGGCCCAAGAGACCCAGTACTTC. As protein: CASRDAGAQETQYF.

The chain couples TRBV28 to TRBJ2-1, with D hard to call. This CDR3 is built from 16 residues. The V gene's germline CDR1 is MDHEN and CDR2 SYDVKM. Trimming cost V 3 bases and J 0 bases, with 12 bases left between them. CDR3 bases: TGTGCCAGCAGTTTCAAGATTGGCAGCTCCTACAATGAGCAGTTCTTC. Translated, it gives CASSFKIGSSYNEQFF.

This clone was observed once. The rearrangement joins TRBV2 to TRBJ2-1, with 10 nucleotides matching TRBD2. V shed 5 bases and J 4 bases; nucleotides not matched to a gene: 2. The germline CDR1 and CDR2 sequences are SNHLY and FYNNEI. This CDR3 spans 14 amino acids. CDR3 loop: CASSWTSGYNEQFF. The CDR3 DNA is TGTGCCAGCAGTTGGACTAGCGGTTACAATGAGCAGTTCTTC.

CDR3 nucleotide sequence: TGTGCCAGCACCCCAGGGGTCAATGAGCAGTTCTTC. Translated, it gives CASTPGVNEQFF. The rearrangement uses TRBV6-6 and TRBJ2-1, with D maybe TRBD1 (6 bases). Germline V gives CDR1 MNHNY, CDR2 SVGAGI (reference sequence). This CDR3 has 12 amino acids. Trimming shortened V by 7 bases and J by 6 bases, and 10 bases separated the two germline ends.

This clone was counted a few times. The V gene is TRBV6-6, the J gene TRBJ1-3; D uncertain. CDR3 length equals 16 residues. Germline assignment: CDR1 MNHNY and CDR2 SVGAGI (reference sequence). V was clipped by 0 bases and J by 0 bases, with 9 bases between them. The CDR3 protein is CASSYSAVSSGNTIYF. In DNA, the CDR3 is TGTGCCAGCAGTTACTCGGCGGTGAGCTCTGGAAACACCATATATTTT.

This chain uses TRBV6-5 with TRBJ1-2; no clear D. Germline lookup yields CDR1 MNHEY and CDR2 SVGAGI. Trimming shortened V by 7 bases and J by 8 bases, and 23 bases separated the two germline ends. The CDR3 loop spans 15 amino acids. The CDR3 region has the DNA TGTGCCAGCACCTCCCCCAACGGAGATATTTGGGGCTACACCTTC. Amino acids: CASTSPNGDIWGYTF.

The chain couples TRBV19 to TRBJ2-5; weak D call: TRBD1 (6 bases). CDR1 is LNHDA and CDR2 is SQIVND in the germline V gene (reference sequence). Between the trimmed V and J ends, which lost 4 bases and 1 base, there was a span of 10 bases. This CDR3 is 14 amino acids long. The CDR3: CASSKRQAQETQYF. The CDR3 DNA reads TGTGCCAGTAGTAAGCGACAGGCCCAAGAGACCCAGTACTTC. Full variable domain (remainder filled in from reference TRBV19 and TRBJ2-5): DGGITQSPKYLFRKEGQNVTLSCEQNLNHDAMYWYRQDPGQGLRLIYYSQIVNDFQKGDIAEGYSVSREKKESFPLTVTSAQKNPTAFYLCASSKRQAQETQYFGPGTRLLVL.

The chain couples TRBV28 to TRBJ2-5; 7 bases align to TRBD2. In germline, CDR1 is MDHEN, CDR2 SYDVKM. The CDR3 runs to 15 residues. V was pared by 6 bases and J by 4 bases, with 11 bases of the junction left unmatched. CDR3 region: CASSRGETPPETQYF. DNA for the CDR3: TGTGCCAGCAGCCGGGGGGAGACCCCACCAGAGACCCAGTACTTC.

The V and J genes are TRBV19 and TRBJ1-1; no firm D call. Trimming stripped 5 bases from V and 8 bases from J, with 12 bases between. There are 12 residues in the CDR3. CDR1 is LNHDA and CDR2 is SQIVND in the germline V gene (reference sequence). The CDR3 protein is CASSSPPREAFF. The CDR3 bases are TGTGCCAGTAGTTCTCCTCCCAGGGAAGCTTTCTTT.

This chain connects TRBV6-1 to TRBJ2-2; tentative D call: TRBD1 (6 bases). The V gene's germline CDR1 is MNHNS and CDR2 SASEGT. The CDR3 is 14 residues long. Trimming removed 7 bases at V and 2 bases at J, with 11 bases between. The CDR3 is CASTRDTNTGELFF. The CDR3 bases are TGTGCCAGCACCCGGGACACAAACACCGGGGAGCTGTTTTTT.

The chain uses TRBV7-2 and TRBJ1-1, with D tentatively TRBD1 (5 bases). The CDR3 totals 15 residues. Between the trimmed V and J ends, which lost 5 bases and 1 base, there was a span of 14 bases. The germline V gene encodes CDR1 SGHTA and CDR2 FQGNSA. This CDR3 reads CASSPRRGTNTEAFF. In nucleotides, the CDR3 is TGTGCCAGCAGCCCTAGACGGGGGACGAACACTGAAGCTTTCTTT.

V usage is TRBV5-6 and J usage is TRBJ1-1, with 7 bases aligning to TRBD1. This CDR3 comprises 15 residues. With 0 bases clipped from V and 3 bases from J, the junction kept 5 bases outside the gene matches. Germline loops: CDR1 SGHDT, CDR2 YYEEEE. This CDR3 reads CASSLADRVYTEAFF. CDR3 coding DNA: TGTGCCAGCAGCTTGGCCGACAGGGTCTACACTGAAGCTTTCTTT.

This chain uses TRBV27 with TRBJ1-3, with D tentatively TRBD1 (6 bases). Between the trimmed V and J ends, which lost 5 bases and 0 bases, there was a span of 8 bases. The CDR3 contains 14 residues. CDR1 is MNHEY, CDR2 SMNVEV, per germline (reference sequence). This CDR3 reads CASSRRGSGNTIYF. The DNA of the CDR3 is TGTGCCAGCAGTCGCAGGGGCTCTGGAAACACCATATATTTT.

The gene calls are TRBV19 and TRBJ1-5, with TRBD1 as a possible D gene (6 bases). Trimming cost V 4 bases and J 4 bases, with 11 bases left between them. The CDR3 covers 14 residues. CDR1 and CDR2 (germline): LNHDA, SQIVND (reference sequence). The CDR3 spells CASSNPGTNQPQHF. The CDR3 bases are TGTGCCAGTAGTAACCCCGGGACAAATCAGCCCCAGCATTTT. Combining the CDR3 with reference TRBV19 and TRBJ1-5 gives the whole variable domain DGGITQSPKYLFRKEGQNVTLSCEQNLNHDAMYWYRQDPGQGLRLIYYSQIVNDFQKGDIAEGYSVSREKKESFPLTVTSAQKNPTAFYLCASSNPGTNQPQHFGDGTRLSIL.

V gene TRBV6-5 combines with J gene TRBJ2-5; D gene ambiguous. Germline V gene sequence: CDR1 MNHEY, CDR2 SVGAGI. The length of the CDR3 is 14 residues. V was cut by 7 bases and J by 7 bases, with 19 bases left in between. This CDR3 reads CASTRVRESGTQYF. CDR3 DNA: TGTGCCAGCACTCGAGTCCGCGAGAGTGGGACCCAGTACTTC.

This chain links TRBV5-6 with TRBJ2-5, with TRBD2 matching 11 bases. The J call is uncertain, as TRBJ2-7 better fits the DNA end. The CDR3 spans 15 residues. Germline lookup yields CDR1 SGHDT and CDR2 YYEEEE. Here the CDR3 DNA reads TGTGCCAGCAGCTTGGCTACTAGCGGGGGCTACGAGCAGTACTTC. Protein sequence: CASSLATSGGYEQYF.

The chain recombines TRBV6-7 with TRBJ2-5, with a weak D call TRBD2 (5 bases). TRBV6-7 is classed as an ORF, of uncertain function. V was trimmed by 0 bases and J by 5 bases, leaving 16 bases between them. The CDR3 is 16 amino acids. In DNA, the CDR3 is TGTGCCAGCAGTTACTCGGCGTCTATAGCGAGCGAGACCCAGTACTTC. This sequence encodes CASSYSASIASETQYF.

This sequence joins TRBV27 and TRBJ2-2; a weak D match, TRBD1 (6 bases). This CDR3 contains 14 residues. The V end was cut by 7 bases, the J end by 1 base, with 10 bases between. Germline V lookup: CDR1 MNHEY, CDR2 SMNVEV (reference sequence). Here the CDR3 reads CASTMTGNTGELFF. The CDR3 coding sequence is TGTGCCAGCACCATGACAGGGAACACCGGGGAGCTGTTTTTT.

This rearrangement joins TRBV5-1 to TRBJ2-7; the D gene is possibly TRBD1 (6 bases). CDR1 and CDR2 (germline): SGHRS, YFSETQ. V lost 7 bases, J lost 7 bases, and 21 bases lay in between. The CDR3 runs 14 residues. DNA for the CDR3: TGCGCCAGCCGACCGGACAGCGAGGCAGGAGAGCAGTACTTC. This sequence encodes CASRPDSEAGEQYF.

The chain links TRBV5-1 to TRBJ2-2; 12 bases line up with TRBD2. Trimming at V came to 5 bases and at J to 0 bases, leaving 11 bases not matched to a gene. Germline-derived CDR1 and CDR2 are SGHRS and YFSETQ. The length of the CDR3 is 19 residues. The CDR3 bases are TGCGCCAGCAGTAGACAGGGAACTAGCGGGAGGCCGAACACCGGGGAGCTGTTTTTT. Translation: CASSRQGTSGRPNTGELFF.